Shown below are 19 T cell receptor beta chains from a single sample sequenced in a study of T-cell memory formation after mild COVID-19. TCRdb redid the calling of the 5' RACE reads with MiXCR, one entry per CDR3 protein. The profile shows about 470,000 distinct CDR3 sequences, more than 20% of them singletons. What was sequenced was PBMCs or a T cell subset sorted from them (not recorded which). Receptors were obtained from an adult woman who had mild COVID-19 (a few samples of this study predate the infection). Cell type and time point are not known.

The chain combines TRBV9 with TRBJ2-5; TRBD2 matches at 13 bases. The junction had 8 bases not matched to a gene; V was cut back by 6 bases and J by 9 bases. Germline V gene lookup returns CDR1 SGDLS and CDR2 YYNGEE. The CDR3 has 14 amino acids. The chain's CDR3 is CASNHGTSGEPQYF. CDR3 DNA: TGTGCCAGCAACCACGGGACTAGCGGGGAGCCCCAGTACTTC.

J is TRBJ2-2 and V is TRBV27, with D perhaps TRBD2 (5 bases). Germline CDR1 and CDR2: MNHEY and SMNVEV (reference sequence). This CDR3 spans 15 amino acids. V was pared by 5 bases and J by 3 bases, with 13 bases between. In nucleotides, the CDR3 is TGTGCCAGCAGTCTCTGGGCGAGGGACACCGGGGAGCTGTTTTTT. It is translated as CASSLWARDTGELFF.

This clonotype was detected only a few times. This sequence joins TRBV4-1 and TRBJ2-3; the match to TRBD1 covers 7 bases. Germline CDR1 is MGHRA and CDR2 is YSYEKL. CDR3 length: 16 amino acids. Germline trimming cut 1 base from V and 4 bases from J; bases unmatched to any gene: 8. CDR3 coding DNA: TGCGCCAGCAGCCAAGGACAGGGTTGGTCCGCAGATACGCAGTATTTT. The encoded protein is CASSQGQGWSADTQYF.

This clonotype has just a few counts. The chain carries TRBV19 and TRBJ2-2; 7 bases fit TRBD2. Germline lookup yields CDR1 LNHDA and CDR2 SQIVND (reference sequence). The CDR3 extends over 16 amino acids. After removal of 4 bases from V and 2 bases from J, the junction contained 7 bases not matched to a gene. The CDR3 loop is CASSTPRGRNTGELFF. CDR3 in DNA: TGTGCCAGTAGTACCCCTCGCGGGAGAAACACCGGGGAGCTGTTTTTT.

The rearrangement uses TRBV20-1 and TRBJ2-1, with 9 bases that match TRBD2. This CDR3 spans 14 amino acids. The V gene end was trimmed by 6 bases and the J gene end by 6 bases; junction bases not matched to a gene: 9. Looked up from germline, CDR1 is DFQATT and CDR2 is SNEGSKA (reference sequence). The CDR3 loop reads CSARRASGINEQFF. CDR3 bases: TGCAGTGCCCGGAGGGCTAGCGGGATCAATGAGCAGTTCTTC.

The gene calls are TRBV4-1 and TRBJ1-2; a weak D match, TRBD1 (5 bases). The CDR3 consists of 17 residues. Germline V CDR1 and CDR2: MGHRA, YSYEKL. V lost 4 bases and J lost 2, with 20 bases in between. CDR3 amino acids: CASSLASSGTANYGYTF. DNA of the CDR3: TGCGCCAGCAGCCTAGCAAGCTCCGGGACGGCCAACTATGGCTACACCTTC.

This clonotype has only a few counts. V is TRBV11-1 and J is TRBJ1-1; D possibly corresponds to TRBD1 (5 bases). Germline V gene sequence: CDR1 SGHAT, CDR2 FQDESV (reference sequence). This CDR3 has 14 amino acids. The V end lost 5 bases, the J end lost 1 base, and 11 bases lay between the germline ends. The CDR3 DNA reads TGTGCCAGCAGCCAGGTAGGACAGAACACTGAAGCTTTCTTT. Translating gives CASSQVGQNTEAFF.

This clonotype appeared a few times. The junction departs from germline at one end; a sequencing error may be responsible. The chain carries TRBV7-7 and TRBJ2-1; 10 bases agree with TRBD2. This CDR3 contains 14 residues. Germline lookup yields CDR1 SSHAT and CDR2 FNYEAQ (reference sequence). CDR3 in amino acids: CASSLGPSGSQQFF. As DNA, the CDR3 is TGTGCTAGCAGCTTAGGTCCTAGCGGGAGTCAGCAGTTCTTC.

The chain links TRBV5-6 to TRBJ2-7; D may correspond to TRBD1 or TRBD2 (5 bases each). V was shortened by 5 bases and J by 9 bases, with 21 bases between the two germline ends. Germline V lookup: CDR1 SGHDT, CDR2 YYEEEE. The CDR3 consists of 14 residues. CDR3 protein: CASSHARDPSGQYF. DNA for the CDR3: TGTGCCAGCAGTCATGCACGGGACCCATCTGGGCAGTACTTC.

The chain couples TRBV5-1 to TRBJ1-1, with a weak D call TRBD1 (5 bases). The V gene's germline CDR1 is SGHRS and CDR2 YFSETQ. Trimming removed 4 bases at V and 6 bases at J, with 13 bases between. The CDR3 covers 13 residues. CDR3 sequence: CASSPGGVAEAFF. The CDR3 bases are TGCGCCAGCAGCCCCGGGGGGGTGGCTGAAGCTTTCTTT.

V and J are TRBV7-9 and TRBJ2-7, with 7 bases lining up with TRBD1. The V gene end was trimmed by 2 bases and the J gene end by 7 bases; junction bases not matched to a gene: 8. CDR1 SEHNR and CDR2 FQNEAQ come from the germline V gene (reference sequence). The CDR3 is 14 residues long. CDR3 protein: CASSLRDREHEQYF. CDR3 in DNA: TGTGCCAGCAGCTTAAGAGACAGGGAGCATGAGCAGTACTTC.

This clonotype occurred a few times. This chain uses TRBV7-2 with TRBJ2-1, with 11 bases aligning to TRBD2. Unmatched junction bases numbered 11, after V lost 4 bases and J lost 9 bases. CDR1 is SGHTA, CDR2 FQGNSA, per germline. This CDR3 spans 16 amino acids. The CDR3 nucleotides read TGTGCCAGCAGCTCCCCCTTAGCGGGGGGGCGGGGTGAGCAGTTCTTC. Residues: CASSSPLAGGRGEQFF.

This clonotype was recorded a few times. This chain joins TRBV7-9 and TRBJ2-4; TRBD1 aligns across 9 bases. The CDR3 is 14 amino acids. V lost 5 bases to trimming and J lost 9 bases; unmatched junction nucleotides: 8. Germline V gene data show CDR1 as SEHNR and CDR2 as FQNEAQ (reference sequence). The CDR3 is CASSRLRQGGIQYF. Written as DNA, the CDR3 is TGTGCCAGCAGCCGCCTCCGACAGGGGGGCATTCAGTACTTC.

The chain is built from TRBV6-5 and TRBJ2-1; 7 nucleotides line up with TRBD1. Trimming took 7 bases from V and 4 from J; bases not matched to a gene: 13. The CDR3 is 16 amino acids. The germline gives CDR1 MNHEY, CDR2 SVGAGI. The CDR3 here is CASNQEPGTAYNEQFF. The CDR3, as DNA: TGTGCCAGCAACCAGGAGCCCGGGACAGCTTACAATGAGCAGTTCTTC.

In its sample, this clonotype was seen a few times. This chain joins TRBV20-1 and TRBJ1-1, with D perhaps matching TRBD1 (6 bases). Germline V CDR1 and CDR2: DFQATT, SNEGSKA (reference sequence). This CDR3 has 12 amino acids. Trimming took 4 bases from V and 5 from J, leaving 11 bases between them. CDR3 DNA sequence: TGCAGTGCTATACAGGGCCGGACTGAAGCTTTCTTT. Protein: CSAIQGRTEAFF.

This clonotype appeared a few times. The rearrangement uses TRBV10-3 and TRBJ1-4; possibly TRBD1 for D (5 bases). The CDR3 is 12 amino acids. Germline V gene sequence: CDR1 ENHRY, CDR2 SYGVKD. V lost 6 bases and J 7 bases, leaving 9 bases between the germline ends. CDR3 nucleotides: TGTGCCATCAGCCAGGGAAGTGAAAAACTGTTTTTT. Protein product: CAISQGSEKLFF.

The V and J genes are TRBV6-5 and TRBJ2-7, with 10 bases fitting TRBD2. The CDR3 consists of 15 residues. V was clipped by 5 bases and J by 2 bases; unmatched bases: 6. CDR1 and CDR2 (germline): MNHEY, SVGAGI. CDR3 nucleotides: TGTGCCAGCAGTACCAGCGGGAGGGCAACCTACGAGCAGTACTTC. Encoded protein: CASSTSGRATYEQYF.

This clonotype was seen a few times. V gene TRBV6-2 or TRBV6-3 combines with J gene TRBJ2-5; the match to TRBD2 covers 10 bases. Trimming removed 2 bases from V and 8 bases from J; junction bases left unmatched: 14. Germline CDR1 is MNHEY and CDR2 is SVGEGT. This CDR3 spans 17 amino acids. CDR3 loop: CASSYGSVSGRANTQYF. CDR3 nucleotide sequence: TGTGCCAGCAGTTACGGTTCGGTGAGCGGGAGGGCCAACACCCAGTACTTC.

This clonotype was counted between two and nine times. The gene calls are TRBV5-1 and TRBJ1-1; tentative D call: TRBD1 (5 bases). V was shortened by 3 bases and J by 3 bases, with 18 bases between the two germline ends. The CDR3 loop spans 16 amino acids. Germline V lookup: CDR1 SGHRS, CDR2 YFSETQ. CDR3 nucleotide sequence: TGCGCCAGCAGCTCAACTTCAGGGTGGGGTGACACTGAAGCTTTCTTT. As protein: CASSSTSGWGDTEAFF.